This T cell receptor beta chain came from a study of T cells in Graves' hyperthyroidism and ophthalmopathy. Study results and caveats: Ophthalmopathy and stable hyperthyroidism were separated by a 13 V-J model. Blood held most thyroid clonotypes expanded above 0.001 frequency.

RNA transcripts yielded amplified TCR beta CDR3 regions. HTBI primers were employed in a first-round RT-PCR of the TCR CDR3. TCRdb re-derived calls from the multiplex PCR reads in MiXCR, one entry per CDR3 protein. Of hundreds of thousands of distinct CDR3 sequences listed, about 43% were seen once; the top ten hold approximately 8.2%. No progression to ophthalmopathy during 18 months of follow-up defined stable disease. About this clonotype itself: As yet, its antigen is unknown.

CDR3 size: 16 residues. CDR1 SEHNR and CDR2 FQNEAQ come from the germline V gene (reference sequence). The J segment lost 3 bases and the V segment lost 6 bases, leaving 6 bases of the junction unmatched. Source material: peripheral blood or thyroid tissue (not recorded which). This receptor was obtained from a young woman with Graves' hyperthyroidism. V and J are TRBV7-9 and TRBJ2-7; TRBD2 agrees at 15 bases. CDR3 region: CASSEPGLAGGYEQYF. CDR3 in DNA: TGTGCCAGCAGTGAACCGGGACTAGCGGGAGGCTACGAGCAGTACTTC.